This T cell receptor (beta chain) was observed in a study of blood T cell repertoires in COVID-19. Study information: Samples of COVID-19 (acute and convalescent) were obtained from the United States, Italy and Spain. T cells, B-cell-depleted T cells, or PBMCs provided the cDNA or gDNA that served as material.

Authors' data handling: Nucleated cell counts were estimated from reference gene primer amplification. The assay was immunoSEQ multiplex PCR, and TCRdb's table has in-frame clones only and misses some. V and J calls and clone size are given by that table; D and trimming were obtained from the DNA. This table holds 200,000 to 300,000 clones, around 89% found once. V lost 3 bases to trimming and J lost 5 bases; unmatched junction nucleotides: 4. The CDR3 totals 14 residues. CDR1 SEHNR and CDR2 FQNEAQ come from the germline V gene (reference sequence). Participants, about 18 to 95 years old, spanned around 26 US areas.

The source is a woman aged 40-49 years with acute COVID-19. This chain joins TRBV7-9 and TRBJ2-3; 8 positions agree with TRBD2. Sequencing used PBMCs or T cells enriched from blood (not recorded which). The CDR3 bases are TGTGCCAGCAGCTTCGGGGGGGCGGAAGATACGCAGTATTTT. Protein sequence: CASSFGGAEDTQYF.